This T cell receptor beta chain was retrieved from a study of blood T cell repertoires in COVID-19. Study-level information: Sample material is recorded as cDNA or gDNA derived from T cells, B-cell-depleted T cells, or PBMCs.

Per the study methods: Scientists estimated how many nucleated cells there were by amplifying reference gene primers. The assay was immunoSEQ multiplex PCR, and TCRdb's table has in-frame clones only and misses some. D and trimming were read from the DNA, whereas the V and J calls and clone size are those reported in that table. The sample lists around 18,000 clones, 91% occurring once. The CDR3 length is 16 residues. J gave up 4 bases and V 4 bases, and 12 bases lay outside the gene matches. The V gene's germline CDR1 is SGHDT and CDR2 YYEEEE. The TCR comes from a human donor in a cohort sampled during active COVID-19. The sequencing sample was made of peripheral blood. The rearrangement uses TRBV5-6 and TRBJ2-3, with 7 bases aligning to TRBD2. The CDR3 loop is CASSPVGGRAADTQYF. The CDR3 bases are TGTGCCAGCAGCCCGGTGGGGGGGAGGGCGGCAGATACGCAGTATTTT.